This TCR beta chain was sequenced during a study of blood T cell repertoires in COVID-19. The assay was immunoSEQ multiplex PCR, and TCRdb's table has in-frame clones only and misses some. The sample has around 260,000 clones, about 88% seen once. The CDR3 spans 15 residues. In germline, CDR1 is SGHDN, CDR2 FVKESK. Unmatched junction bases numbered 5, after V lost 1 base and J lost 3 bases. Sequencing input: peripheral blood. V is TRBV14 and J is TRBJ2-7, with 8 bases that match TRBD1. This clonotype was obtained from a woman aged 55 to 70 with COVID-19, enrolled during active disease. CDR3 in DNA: TGTGCCAGCAGCCAAGTGGACAGGGTGGTCTACGAGCAGTACTTC. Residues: CASSQVDRVVYEQYF.